This T cell receptor beta chain was identified in a study of beta chain features in type 1 diabetes. Findings and limits, study-wide: Cells expressing TCR highly could be over-represented by cDNA sequencing. Patients with Type 1 diabetes showed moderately but significantly shorter TCRB CDR3s in all four CD4+ subsets. Healthy donors had naive, central memory and Treg TCRB repertoires that appeared less similar than those seen among patients.

This clone has just a few counts. Its antigen is still unknown. The junction shows a germline mismatch at one end, possibly a read error. CD4+ cells of the naive, central memory, regulatory and stem cell-like memory types were sorted via CD45RO/CCR7/CD25/CD127/CD95/CD27. The sequenced template was cDNA made from the entire isolated RNA. Only in-frame clones appear in the TCRdb table, and some are missing; sequencing was by immunoSEQ multiplex PCR. The sample consists of 600,000 or so clones, around 12% of them appearing once. The CDR3 contains 16 residues. CDR1 is SGHRS, CDR2 YFSETQ, per germline. The sequence was obtained from a man aged 25 to 40 with type 1 diabetes. V gene TRBV5-1 combines with J gene TRBJ2-5, with D maybe TRBD2 (5 bases). The sequenced sample was naive CD4+ T cells from blood. The CDR3 sequence is CASTLLGLRYQETQYF. CDR3 bases: TGCGCCAGCACCTTGTTAGGACTTCGGTACCAAGAGACCCAGTACTTC. The variable domain in full, with the rest retrieved from reference TRBV5-1 and TRBJ2-5, is KAGVTQTPRYLIKTRGQQVTLSCSPISGHRSVSWYQQTPGQGLQFLFEYFSETQRNKGNFPGRFSGRQFSNSRSEMNVSTLELGDSALYLCASTLLGLRYQETQYFGPGTRLLVL.